This T cell receptor (beta chain) was sequenced for a study of T cell changes during pregnancy in multiple sclerosis. The repertoire was sequenced with immunoSEQ multiplex PCR; TCRdb's copy has only in-frame clones and lacks some. The sample has 55,000 to 75,000 clones; 91% are singletons. V gave up 4 bases and J gave up 4 bases, with 16 bases separating them. CDR3 size: 15 residues. Per the germline V gene, CDR1 is SGHTA and CDR2 is FQGNSA. The sample here was peripheral blood, taken after pregnancy. This receptor was taken from a female donor in good health, enrolled as a control in a pregnancy study. The chain has TRBV7-2 and TRBJ1-2; D remains ambiguous. The CDR3 sequence: CASSSRGGIIYGYTF. In DNA form, the CDR3 reads TGTGCCAGCAGCTCCCGAGGAGGGATCATCTATGGCTACACCTTC.